The entry below gives a single T cell receptor beta chain sequence along with its context. The table came from immunoSEQ multiplex PCR; TCRdb's copy has only in-frame clones and leaves some out. The repertoire includes roughly 1,000,000 clones, around 82% of them detected once, and under 0.6% sits in the top ten. CDR1 and CDR2 from the germline V gene are MNHEY and SMNVEV (reference sequence). This CDR3 is 16 amino acids long. V was pared by 5 bases and J by 6 bases, with 9 bases of the junction left unmatched. The data are from a study of shared clonotypes between healthy human individuals. The rearrangement uses TRBV27 and TRBJ2-1, with 11 bases matching TRBD2. This clonotype was obtained from a man in his late teens or twenties in good health. Some clones in this sample may be carry-over from other donors' samples. Sequencing was performed on memory CD4+ T cells from PBMCs. Sample subset: CD45RA-negative fraction. In nucleotides, the CDR3 is TGTGCCAGCAGTCCTACACTAGCGGGAGTACCCAATGAGCAGTTCTTC. Amino acids: CASSPTLAGVPNEQFF.